This T cell receptor (beta chain) originates from a study of cytomegalovirus exposure and HLA in healthy donors. Study information: Among roughly 190 million T cells, an earlier analysis found roughly 100 million unique TCR beta sequences.

Trimming took 2 bases from V and 4 from J; bases not matched to a gene: 4. CDR3 length equals 15 residues. Germline loops: CDR1 MGHRA, CDR2 YSYEKL. It was healthy bone marrow donors who served as donors. Donors were ostensibly healthy at sampling, although undocumented immune exposures were probable. A multiplex PCR was run with 60 Vbeta primers and 13 Jbeta primers. TCRdb's table, derived via immunoSEQ multiplex PCR, lists solely in-frame clones and lacks some. Of under 200,000 clones listed, 84% were seen once; the top ten hold roughly 2.8%. This receptor was identified in a woman in her forties or fifties in good health and CMV-seropositive. The sample was PBMCs. V is TRBV4-1 and J is TRBJ2-2; the match to TRBD2 covers 7 bases. Here the CDR3 reads CASSQMVAGTGELFF. The CDR3 DNA follows: TGCGCCAGCAGCCAAATGGTAGCGGGCACCGGGGAGCTGTTTTTT.